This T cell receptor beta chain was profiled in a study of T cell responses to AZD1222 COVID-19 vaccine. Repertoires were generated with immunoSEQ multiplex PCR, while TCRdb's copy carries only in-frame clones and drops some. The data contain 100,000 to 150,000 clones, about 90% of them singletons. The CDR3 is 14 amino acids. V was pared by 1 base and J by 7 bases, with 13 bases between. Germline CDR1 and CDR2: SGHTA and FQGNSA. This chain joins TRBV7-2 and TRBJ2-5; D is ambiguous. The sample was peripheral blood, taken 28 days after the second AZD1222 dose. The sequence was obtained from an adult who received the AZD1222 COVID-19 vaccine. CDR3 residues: CASSLDSSVLTQYF. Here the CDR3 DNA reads TGTGCCAGCAGCTTAGATTCCAGCGTTTTGACCCAGTACTTC.